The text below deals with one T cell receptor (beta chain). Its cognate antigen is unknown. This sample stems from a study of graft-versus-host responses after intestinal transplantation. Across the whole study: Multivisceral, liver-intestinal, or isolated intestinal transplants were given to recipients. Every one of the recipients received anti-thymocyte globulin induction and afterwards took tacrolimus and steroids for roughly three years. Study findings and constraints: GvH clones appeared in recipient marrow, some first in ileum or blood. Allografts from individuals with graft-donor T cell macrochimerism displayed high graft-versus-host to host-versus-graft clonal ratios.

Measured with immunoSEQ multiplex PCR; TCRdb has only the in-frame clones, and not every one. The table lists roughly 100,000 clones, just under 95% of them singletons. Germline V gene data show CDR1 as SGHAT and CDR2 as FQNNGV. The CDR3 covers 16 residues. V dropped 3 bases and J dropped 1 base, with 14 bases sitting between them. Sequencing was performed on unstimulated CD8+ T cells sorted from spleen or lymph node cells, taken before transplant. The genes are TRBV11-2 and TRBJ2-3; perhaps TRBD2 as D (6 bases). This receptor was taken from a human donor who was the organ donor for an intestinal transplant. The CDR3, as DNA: TGTGCCAGCAGCTTCCAGGTTGGCGGGGGCACAGATACGCAGTATTTT. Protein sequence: CASSFQVGGGTDTQYF. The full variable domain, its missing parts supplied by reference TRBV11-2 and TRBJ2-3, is EAGVAQSPRYKIIEKRQSVAFWCNPISGHATLYWYQQILGQGPKLLIQFQNNGVVDDSQLPKDRFSAERLKGVDSTLKIQPAKLEDSAVYLCASSFQVGGGTDTQYFGPGTRLTVL.